The sequence of this T cell receptor beta chain was determined in a study of radiotherapy plus CTLA-4 blockade in lung cancer. The study treated chemo-refractory metastatic non-small-cell lung cancer patients with focal radiation plus ipilimumab CTLA-4 blockade. General study results and limits: Peripheral blood showed expansion of tumor-derived TCR clones after radiotherapy and ipilimumab.

As regards this clone: Its cognate antigen is unknown.

Per the germline V gene, CDR1 is SEHNR and CDR2 is FQNEAQ (reference sequence). The V gene lost 11 bases and the J gene lost 0 bases, with 12 bases spanning the gap. This CDR3 spans 13 amino acids. Assay used: immunoSEQ multiplex PCR; TCRdb lists only in-frame clones, some missing. The table includes around 80,000 clones, just under 75% detected once. The sequence was obtained from a human donor with non-small cell lung cancer whose response to radiotherapy plus ipilimumab could not be evaluated. Sequences were derived from peripheral blood, sampled from a patient treated with radiotherapy plus ipilimumab. This chain joins TRBV7-9 and TRBJ2-3; a weak D match, TRBD2 (7 bases). The CDR3 DNA sequence: TGTGCCGGGGGGCGGGAGAGCACAGATACGCAGTATTTT. It specifies CAGGRESTDTQYF.